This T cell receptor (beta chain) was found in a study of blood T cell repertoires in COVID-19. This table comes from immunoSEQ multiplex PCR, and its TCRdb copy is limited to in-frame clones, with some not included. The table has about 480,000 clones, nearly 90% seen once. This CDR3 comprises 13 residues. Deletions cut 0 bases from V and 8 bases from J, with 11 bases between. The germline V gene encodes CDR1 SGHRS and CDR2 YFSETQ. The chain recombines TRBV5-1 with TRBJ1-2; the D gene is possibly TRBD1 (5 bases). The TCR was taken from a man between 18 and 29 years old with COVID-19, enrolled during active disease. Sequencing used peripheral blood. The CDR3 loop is CASSLGGTTGYTF. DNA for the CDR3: TGCGCCAGCAGCTTGGGGGGGACTACCGGCTACACCTTC.